These 9 T cell receptor beta chains share one sample of origin, sequenced in a study of T cells after yellow fever vaccination. TCRdb reprocessed the 5' RACE reads via MiXCR and lists one record per CDR3 protein. The sample has around 550,000 distinct CDR3 sequences; around 21% are singletons. This material consisted of PBMCs, taken 15 days after the yellow fever booster vaccination. The receptors were gathered from a man aged 30 to 39 who received the YFV17D yellow fever vaccine.

J is TRBJ1-5 and V is TRBV7-2; D possibly corresponds to TRBD1 (6 bases). Trimming removed 5 bases at V and 3 bases at J, with 11 bases between. The CDR3 has 14 amino acids. CDR1 and CDR2 from the germline V gene are SGHTA and FQGNSA. For the CDR3, the DNA is TGTGCCAGCAGCCTAGGGACACACAATCAGCCCCAGCATTTT. Its protein product is CASSLGTHNQPQHF.

This chain connects TRBV6-5 to TRBJ2-1; 12 bases are shared with TRBD2. CDR1 MNHEY and CDR2 SVGAGI come from the germline V gene. This CDR3 region has 13 residues. V trimming: 6 bases; J trimming: 13 bases; junction bases outside the gene matches: 7. The CDR3 region has the DNA TGTGCCAGCAGACTAGCGGGAGGAGATGTACAGTTCTTC. It codes for CASRLAGGDVQFF.

This chain joins TRBV20-1 and TRBJ2-7; TRBD2 matches 7 bases. V was pared by 1 base and J by 0 bases, with 0 bases of the junction left unmatched. The CDR3 runs 13 residues. From germline, CDR1 is DFQATT and CDR2 SNEGSKA (reference sequence). The CDR3 here is CSARGEGSYEQYF. The CDR3 nucleotides are TGCAGTGCTAGAGGGGAGGGCTCCTACGAGCAGTACTTC.

The chain uses TRBV18 and TRBJ2-3; D is tentatively TRBD1 or TRBD2 (6 bases each). This CDR3 is 14 amino acids long. V lost 4 bases, J lost 6 bases, and 14 bases lay in between. The germline V gene encodes CDR1 KGHSH and CDR2 LQKENI. The CDR3 region is CASSRDSGEDTQYF. The CDR3 nucleotides are TGTGCCAGCTCACGGGACTCAGGGGAGGATACGCAGTATTTT. Full variable domain (outside the CDR3, taken from reference TRBV18 and TRBJ2-3): NAGVMQNPRHLVRRRGQEARLRCSPMKGHSHVYWYRQLPEEGLKFMVYLQKENIIDESGMPKERFSAEFPKEGPSILRIQQVVRGDSAAYFCASSRDSGEDTQYFGPGTRLTVL.

This rearrangement joins TRBV12-3 or TRBV12-4 to TRBJ2-5; the match to TRBD1 covers 10 bases. V lost 3 bases, J lost 5 bases, and 9 bases stayed unmatched. The CDR3 has 16 amino acids. The CDR3 DNA reads TGTGCCAGCAGTTTCCGCAAGACAGGGGGCGCGGAGACCCAGTACTTC. This gives the protein CASSFRKTGGAETQYF.

The V call is TRBV20-1, the J call TRBJ2-5; the D is unclear. V was shortened by 0 bases and J by 7 bases, with 9 bases between the two germline ends. This CDR3 has 12 residues. The V gene's germline CDR1 is DFQATT and CDR2 SNEGSKA (reference sequence). CDR3 protein: CSARDPGRTQYF. The CDR3 nucleotides are TGCAGTGCTAGAGATCCAGGCAGGACCCAGTACTTC.

The J gene is TRBJ2-1, the V gene TRBV20-1; the D gene is possibly TRBD2 (5 bases). Looked up from germline, CDR1 is DFQATT and CDR2 is SNEGSKA (reference sequence). The CDR3 loop spans 14 amino acids. The V and J ends lost 3 bases and 0 bases respectively, with 9 bases between them. The CDR3 DNA sequence: TGCAGTGCTAGGAGGGTAAGCTCCTACAATGAGCAGTTCTTC. Translation gives CSARRVSSYNEQFF.

The chain recombines TRBV28 with TRBJ1-1; D is unclear. Trimming removed 5 bases at V and 4 bases at J, with 8 bases between. The CDR3 sequence is 12 residues long. Germline V gene data show CDR1 as MDHEN and CDR2 as SYDVKM. CDR3 sequence: CASSMTGTEAFF. The CDR3, as DNA: TGTGCCAGCAGTATGACCGGCACTGAAGCTTTCTTT.

This clonotype was detected a few times. This rearrangement joins TRBV5-1 to TRBJ2-7, with 7 bases that match TRBD1. CDR3 size: 15 residues. V trimming: 0 bases; J trimming: 3 bases; junction bases outside the gene matches: 6. The V gene's germline CDR1 is SGHRS and CDR2 YFSETQ. CDR3 nucleotide sequence: TGCGCCAGCAGCTTGGCTGCAGGGGACAGCTACGAGCAGTACTTC. This sequence encodes CASSLAAGDSYEQYF.